Given below is one T cell receptor (beta chain) in context. The antigen is undetermined. This CDR3 has 14 residues. The germline gives CDR1 MNHEY, CDR2 SVGAGI. With 5 bases removed from V and 7 bases from J, the gap between germline ends came to 15 bases. The record originates from a study of T cell repertoires in cytomegalovirus infection. Study in general: Researchers turned to recently identified HLA-C-restricted CMV epitopes as well as well-studied HLA-B-restricted ones. CMV infection and matching HLA type were both indicated by public TCR beta signatures.

Study results and limitations: Pooled public TCR beta family frequency picked out CMV carriers with the relevant HLA. It was HLA-C-restricted CMV-specific TCR beta clonotypes that dominated the response ex vivo.

TCRdb reprocessed the reads via MiXCR and lists one record per CDR3 protein. The profile shows roughly 27,000 distinct CDR3 sequences, under 20% of them singletons. This clonotype was obtained from a human donor in good health (CMV status not recorded). Some clones in this sample may be carry-over from other donors' samples. This rearrangement joins TRBV6-5 to TRBJ2-1, with TRBD2 as a possible D gene (5 bases). Source: CD8+ T cells from cultured PBMCs, taken from culture after CMV antigen stimulation. CDR3 sequence: CASSRHNPGNEQFF. The CDR3 DNA reads TGTGCCAGCAGTCGACACAACCCGGGAAATGAGCAGTTCTTC.